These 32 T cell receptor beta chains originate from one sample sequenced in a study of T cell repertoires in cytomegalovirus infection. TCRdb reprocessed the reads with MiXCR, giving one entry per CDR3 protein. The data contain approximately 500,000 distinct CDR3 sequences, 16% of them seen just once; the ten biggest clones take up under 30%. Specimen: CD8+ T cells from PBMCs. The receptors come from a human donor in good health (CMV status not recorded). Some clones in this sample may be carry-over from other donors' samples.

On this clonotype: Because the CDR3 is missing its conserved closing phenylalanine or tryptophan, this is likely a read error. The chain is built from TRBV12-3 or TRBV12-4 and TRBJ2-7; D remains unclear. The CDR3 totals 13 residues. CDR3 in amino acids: CASSLSTSYDQYY. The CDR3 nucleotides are TGTGCCAGCTCGTTGTCTACTTCATACGATCAGTACTAC.

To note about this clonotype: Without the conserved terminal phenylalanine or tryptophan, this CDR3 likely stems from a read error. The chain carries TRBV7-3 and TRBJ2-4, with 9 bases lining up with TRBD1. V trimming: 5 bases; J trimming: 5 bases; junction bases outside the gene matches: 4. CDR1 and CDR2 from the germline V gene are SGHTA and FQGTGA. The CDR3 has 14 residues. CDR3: CASSLQGAENIQYL. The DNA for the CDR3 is TGTGCCAGCAGCCTACAGGGGGCCGAAAACATTCAGTACTTA.

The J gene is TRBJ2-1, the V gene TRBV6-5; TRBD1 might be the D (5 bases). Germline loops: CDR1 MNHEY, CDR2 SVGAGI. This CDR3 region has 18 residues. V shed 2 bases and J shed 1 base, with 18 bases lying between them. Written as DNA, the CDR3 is TGTGCCAGCAGTTACCAGGGCTCGTTAGGGCGGTCCTACAATGAGCAGTTCTTC. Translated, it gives CASSYQGSLGRSYNEQFF.

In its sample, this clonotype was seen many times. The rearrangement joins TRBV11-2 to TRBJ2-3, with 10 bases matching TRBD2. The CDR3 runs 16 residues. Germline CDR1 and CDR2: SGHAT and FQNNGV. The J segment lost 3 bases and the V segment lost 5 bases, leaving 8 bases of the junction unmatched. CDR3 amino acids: CASSTAAGGLTDTQYF. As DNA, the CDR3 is TGTGCCAGCAGCACCGCAGCGGGAGGGCTGACAGATACGCAGTATTTT.

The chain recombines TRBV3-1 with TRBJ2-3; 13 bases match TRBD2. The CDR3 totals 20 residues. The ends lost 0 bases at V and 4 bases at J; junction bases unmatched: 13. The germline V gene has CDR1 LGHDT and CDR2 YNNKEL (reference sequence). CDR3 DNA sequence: TGTGCCAGCAGCCAAGATTGGGCCCCCGGGACTAGCGGGGAAGCAGATACGCAGTATTTT. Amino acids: CASSQDWAPGTSGEADTQYF.

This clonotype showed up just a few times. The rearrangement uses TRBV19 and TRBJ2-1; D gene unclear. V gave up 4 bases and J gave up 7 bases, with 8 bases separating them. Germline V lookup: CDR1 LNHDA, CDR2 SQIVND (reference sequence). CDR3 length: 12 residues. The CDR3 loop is CASSKGYNEQFF. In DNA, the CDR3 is TGTGCCAGTAGTAAAGGGTATAATGAGCAGTTCTTC. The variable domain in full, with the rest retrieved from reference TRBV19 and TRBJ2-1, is DGGITQSPKYLFRKEGQNVTLSCEQNLNHDAMYWYRQDPGQGLRLIYYSQIVNDFQKGDIAEGYSVSREKKESFPLTVTSAQKNPTAFYLCASSKGYNEQFFGPGTRLTVL.

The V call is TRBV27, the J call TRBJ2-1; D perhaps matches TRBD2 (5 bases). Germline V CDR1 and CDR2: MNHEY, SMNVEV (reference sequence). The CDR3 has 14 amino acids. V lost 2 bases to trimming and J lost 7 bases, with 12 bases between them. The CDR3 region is CASSLGWGDNEQFF. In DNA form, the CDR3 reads TGTGCCAGCAGTTTAGGGTGGGGAGATAATGAGCAGTTCTTC.

CDR3 sequence: CASSMGQSTEAFF. CDR3 sequence (DNA): TGTGCCAGTAGTATGGGACAGTCCACTGAAGCTTTCTTT. This chain joins TRBV19 and TRBJ1-1; 7 bases align to TRBD1. This CDR3 is built from 13 residues. The germline CDR1 and CDR2 sequences are LNHDA and SQIVND (reference sequence). V gave up 3 bases and J gave up 4 bases; unmatched junction bases: 2.

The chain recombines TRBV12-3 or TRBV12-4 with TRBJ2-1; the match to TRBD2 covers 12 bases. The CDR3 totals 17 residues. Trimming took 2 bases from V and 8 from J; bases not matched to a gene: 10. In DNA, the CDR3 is TGTGCCAGCAGTTTACAAGGCTGGACTAGCGGGATCTATGAGCAGTTCTTC. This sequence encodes CASSLQGWTSGIYEQFF.

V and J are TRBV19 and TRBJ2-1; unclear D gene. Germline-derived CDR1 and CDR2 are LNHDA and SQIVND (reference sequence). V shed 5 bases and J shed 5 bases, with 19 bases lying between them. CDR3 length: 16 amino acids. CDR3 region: CASSLPRPPLNNEQFF. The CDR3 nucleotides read TGTGCCAGTAGTCTCCCCCGCCCCCCGCTAAACAATGAGCAGTTCTTC.

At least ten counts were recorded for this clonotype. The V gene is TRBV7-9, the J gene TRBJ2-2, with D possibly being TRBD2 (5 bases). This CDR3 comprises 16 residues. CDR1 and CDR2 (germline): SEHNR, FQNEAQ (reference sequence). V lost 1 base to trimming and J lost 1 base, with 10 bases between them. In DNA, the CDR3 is TGTGCCAGCAGCTTAGATAGAGGGCTGAACACCGGGGAGCTGTTTTTT. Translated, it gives CASSLDRGLNTGELFF.

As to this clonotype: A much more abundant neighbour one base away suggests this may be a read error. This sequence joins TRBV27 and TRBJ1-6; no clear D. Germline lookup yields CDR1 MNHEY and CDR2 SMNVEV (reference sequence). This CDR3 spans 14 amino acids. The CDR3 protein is CATAWSSYNSPHHF. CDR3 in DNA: TGTGCCACTGCCTGGAGCTCCTATAATTCACCCCACCACTTT.

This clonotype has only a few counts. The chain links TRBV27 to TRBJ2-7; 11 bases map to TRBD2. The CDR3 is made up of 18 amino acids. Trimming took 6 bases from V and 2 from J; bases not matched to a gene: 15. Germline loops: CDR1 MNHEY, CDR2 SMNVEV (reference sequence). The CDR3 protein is CASRPLAGELRGPYEQYF. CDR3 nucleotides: TGTGCCAGCAGGCCACTAGCGGGAGAGCTCCGGGGTCCCTACGAGCAGTACTTC.

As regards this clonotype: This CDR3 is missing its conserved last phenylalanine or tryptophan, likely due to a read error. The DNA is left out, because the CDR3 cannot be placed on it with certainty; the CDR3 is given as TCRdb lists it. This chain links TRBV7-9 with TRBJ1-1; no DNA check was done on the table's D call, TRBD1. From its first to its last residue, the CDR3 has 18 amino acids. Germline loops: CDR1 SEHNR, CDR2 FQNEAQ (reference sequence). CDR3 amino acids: CAITPEGGVRQGNTEDFL.

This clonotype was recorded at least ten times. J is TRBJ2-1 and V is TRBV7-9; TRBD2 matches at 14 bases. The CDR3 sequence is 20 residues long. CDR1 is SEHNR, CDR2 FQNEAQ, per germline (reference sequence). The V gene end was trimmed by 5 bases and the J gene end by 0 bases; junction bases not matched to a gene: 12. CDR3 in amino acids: CASSPRLAGGPQSSYNEQFF. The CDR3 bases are TGTGCCAGCAGCCCGAGACTAGCGGGAGGGCCTCAGAGCTCCTACAATGAGCAGTTCTTC.

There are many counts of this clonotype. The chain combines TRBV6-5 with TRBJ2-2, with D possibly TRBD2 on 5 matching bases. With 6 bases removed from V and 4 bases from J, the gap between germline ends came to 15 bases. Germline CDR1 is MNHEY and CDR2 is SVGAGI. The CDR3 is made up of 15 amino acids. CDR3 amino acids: CASSETFAGTGELFF. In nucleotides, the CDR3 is TGTGCCAGCAGCGAAACCTTTGCGGGCACCGGGGAGCTGTTTTTT.

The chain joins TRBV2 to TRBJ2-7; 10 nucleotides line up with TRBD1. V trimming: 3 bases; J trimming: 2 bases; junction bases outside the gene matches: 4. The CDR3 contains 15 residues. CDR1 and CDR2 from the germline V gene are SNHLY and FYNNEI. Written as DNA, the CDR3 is TGTGCCAGCAGTGAGTGGGACAGGGGAACCTACGAGCAGTACTTC. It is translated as CASSEWDRGTYEQYF.

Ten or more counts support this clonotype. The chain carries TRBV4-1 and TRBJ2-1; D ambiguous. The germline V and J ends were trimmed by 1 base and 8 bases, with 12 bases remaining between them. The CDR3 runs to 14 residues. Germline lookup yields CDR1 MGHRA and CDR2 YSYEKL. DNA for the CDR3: TGCGCCAGCAGCCAAGGCCTTAGTAGCCATGAGCAGTTCTTC. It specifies CASSQGLSSHEQFF.

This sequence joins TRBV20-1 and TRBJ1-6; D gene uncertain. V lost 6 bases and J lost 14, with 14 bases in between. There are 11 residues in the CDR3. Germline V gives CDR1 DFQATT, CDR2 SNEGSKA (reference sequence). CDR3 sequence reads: CSAPFNRTLHF. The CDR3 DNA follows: TGCAGTGCCCCTTTCAACCGGACCCTCCACTTT.

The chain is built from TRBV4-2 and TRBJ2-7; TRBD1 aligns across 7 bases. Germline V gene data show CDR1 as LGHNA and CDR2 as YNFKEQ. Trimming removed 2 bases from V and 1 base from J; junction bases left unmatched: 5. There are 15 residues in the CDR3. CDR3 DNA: TGTGCCAGCAGCCAATTAGGACAGGCGTCCTACGAGCAGTACTTC. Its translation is CASSQLGQASYEQYF.

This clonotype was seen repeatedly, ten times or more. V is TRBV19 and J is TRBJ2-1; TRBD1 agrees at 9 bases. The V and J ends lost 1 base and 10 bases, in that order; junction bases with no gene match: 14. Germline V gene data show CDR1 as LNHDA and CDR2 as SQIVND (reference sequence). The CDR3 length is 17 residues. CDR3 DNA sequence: TGTGCCAGTAGTATAGGATCTGGGACAGGGTTTGTCGAGGAGCAGTTCTTC. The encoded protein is CASSIGSGTGFVEEQFF.

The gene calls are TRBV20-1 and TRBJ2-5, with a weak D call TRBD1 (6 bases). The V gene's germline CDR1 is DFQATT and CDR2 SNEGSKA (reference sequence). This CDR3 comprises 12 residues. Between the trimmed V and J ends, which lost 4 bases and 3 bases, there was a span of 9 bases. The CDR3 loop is CSATSGEETQYF. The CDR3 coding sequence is TGCAGTGCTACTTCAGGGGAAGAGACCCAGTACTTC.

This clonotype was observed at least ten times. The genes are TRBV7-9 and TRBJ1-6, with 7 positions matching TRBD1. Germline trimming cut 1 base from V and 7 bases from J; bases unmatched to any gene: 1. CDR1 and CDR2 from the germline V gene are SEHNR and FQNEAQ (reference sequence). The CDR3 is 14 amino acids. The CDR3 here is CASSLVRGNSPLHF. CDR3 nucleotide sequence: TGTGCCAGCAGCTTAGTCAGGGGGAATTCACCCCTCCACTTT.

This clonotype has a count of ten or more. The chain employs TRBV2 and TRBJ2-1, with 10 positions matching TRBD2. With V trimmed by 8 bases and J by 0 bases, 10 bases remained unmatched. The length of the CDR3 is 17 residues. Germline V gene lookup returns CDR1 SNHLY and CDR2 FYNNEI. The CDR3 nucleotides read TGTGCCAGCGAGGGTAGCGGGGGGCGGAGCTCCTACAATGAGCAGTTCTTC. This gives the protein CASEGSGGRSSYNEQFF.

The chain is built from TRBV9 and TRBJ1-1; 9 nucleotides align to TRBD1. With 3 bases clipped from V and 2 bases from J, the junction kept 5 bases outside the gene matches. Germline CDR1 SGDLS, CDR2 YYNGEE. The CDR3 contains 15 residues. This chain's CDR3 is CASSEEGQGNTEAFF. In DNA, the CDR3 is TGTGCCAGCAGCGAAGAGGGACAGGGCAACACTGAAGCTTTCTTT.

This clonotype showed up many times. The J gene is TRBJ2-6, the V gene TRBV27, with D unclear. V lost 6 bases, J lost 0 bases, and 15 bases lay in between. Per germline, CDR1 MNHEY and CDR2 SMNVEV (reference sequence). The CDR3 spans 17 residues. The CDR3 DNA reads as TGTGCCAGCAGCGACCTTCTGTTCAGCTCTGGGGCCAACGTCCTGACTTTC. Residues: CASSDLLFSSGANVLTF.

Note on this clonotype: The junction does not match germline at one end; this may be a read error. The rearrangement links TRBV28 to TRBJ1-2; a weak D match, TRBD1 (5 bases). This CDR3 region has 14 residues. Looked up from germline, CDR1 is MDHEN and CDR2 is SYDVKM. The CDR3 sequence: CASTGGTLNYCYSF. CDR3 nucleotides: TGTGCCAGCACGGGGGGAACCCTTAACTATTGCTACAGCTTC.

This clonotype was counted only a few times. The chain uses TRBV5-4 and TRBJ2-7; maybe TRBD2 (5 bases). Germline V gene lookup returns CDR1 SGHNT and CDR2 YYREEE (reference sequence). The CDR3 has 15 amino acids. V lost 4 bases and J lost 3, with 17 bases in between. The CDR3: CASSGFGGGFYEQYF. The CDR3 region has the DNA TGTGCCAGCAGCGGATTCGGCGGAGGTTTCTACGAGCAGTACTTC.

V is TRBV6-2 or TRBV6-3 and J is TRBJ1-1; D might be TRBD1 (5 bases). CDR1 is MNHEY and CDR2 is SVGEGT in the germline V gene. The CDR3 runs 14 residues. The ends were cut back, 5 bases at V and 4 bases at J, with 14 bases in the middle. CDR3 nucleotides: TGTGCCAGCAGTCGCAAGGGGCGGGTCACTGAAGCTTTCTTT. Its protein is CASSRKGRVTEAFF.

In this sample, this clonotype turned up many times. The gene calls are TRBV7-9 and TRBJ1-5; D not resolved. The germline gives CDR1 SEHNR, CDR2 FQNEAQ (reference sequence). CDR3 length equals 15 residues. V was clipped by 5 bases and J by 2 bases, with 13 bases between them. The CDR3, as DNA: TGTGCCAGCAGCCCCGGACCTAACGGCAATCAGCCCCAGCATTTT. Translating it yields CASSPGPNGNQPQHF. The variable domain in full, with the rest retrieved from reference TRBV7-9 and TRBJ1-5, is DTGVSQNPRHKITKRGQNVTFRCDPISEHNRLYWYRQTLGQGPEFLTYFQNEAQLEKSRLLSDRFSAERPKGSFSTLEIQRTEQGDSAMYLCASSPGPNGNQPQHFGDGTRLSIL.

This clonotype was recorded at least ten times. The CDR3 loop reads CASTPKKGFEKLFF. CDR3 bases: TGTGCCAGCACCCCAAAGAAGGGTTTCGAAAAACTGTTTTTT. J is TRBJ1-4 and V is TRBV6-2 or TRBV6-3; D gene unclear. V dropped 7 bases and J dropped 8 bases, with 17 bases sitting between them. The CDR3 loop spans 14 amino acids. Germline CDR1 is MNHEY and CDR2 is SVGEGT.

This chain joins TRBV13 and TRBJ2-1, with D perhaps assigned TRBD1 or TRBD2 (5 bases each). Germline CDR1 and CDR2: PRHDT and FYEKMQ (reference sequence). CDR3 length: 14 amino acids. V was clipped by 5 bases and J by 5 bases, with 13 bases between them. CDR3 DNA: TGTGCCAGCAGCCCTGGGGGAGAAAACAATGAGCAGTTCTTC. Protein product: CASSPGGENNEQFF.